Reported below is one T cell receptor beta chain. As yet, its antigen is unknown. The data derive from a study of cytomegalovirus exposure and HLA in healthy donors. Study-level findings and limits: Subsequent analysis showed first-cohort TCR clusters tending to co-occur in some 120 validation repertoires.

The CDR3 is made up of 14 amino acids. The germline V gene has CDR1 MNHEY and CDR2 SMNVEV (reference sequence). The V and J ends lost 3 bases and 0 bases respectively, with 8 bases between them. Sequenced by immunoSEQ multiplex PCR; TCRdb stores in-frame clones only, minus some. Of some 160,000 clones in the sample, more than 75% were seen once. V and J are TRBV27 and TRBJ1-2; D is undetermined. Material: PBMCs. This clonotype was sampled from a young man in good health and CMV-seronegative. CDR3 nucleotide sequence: TGTGCCAGCAGTTTTACCTACTCTAACTATGGCTACACCTTC. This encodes CASSFTYSNYGYTF.